The clone carrying this T cell receptor (beta chain) came up a few times. The data originate from a study of tumour-infiltrating T cells in Burkitt lymphoma. Overall study: Productive clonality predicted overall and progression-free survival.

The protocol was immunoSEQ multiplex PCR, while the TCRdb copy is restricted to in-frame clones and leaves out a portion. The sample records tens of thousands of clones, about a third being singletons. CDR1 SQVTM and CDR2 ANQGSEA come from the germline V gene. V was clipped by 6 bases and J by 4 bases, with 12 bases between them. The CDR3 consists of 12 residues. Material: tumor tissue. The gene calls are TRBV29-1 and TRBJ1-2; a possible D gene is TRBD1 (6 bases). This sequence was found in a human donor with Burkitt lymphoma. The CDR3 spells CSVHRAGYGYTF. For the CDR3, the DNA is TGCAGCGTCCACAGGGCGGGCTATGGCTACACCTTC.